This record looks at one T cell receptor beta chain sequence and its context. No antigen is known for it. One end of the junction is discordant with germline, which a read error may explain. From its cysteine to its phenylalanine, the CDR3 spans 13 amino acids. Just the 39-base CDR3 DNA is kept, in frame starting at base 1. CDR1 SGHAT and CDR2 FQNNGV are derived from the germline V gene. The cohort comprised hundreds of healthy bone marrow donors. At the time of sampling, all cohort members were nominally healthy, though unrecorded immune exposures were likely present. The donor tested CMV seronegative, placing the donor among the 350 to 400 seronegative members of the cohort. A peripheral blood sample was provided by each donor, and peripheral blood mononuclear cells were used for TCR beta sequencing. Genomic DNA was extracted from the blood cell samples with the Qiagen DNeasy Blood Extraction Kit.

This entry comes from a study of cytomegalovirus exposure and HLA in healthy donors (dated by TCRdb to about 2017). In terms of the full investigation: An earlier analysis of approximately 640 of the donors reported 276 Gb of sequence data and 100 million to 140 million unique TCR beta sequences from roughly 200 million T cells. A handful of DR-DQ haplotypes were treated as single units for association and clustering because of strong linkage in the cohort. The study used immunosequencing to profile the T cell repertoires of 670 or so subjects and linked those repertoires to cytomegalovirus serostatus. Rather than using new phenotypic data, the later analysis identified candidate immune exposures from TCR beta sequences and from how often those sequences occurred across donors. In a later analysis, previously published TCR beta repertoires from hundreds of donors were re-analyzed and high-resolution HLA genotyping was added so that TCR occurrence patterns could be studied. A later genetic analysis took genome-wide SNP genotypes for about three fifths of the roughly 670 donors and used that subset as a discovery cohort. To decide whether each TCR beta V gene segment behaved as functional or pseudogenic, an earlier analysis of several hundred of the donors relied on high-throughput TCR beta sequencing. Besides the first cohort of about 730 subjects, a separate validation cohort made up of 90 to 150 different subjects was used. Of the roughly 390 genotyped donors, about 80% fell in the genetic ancestry cluster associated with self-reported Caucasian donors. The number of typed donors differed by locus: about 620-640 for A, B, C, DRB1 and DQB1; some 500 for DQA1; around 580 for DPA1; and roughly 490 for DPB1. To predict cytomegalovirus infection status, the study brought together high-throughput TCR immunosequencing, statistical association of individual TCRs with disease status, and machine learning. On average, roughly 240,000 unique TCR beta nucleotide sequences were sequenced per donor among a few hundred genotyped donors of the cohort, with roughly 18% of those sequences being non-productive. Both class I and class II loci were covered by HLA typing, at four-digit resolution. All discovery cohort repertoires had been generated on a single sequencing platform. Donor age, sex, ethnicity and CMV serostatus were compiled alongside the repertoire data. Approximately 330 gigabases of sequencing data and 75 million to 85 million unique TCR sequences made up an early release that covered approximately 650 HLA-typed donors. The study was designed to test whether signatures of past pathogen exposure could be identified by cataloging public T cell receptors. On the study overall, not on this receptor specifically: Cytomegalovirus status was reported to be diagnosed by the classifier with high specificity and sensitivity in both the original and validation cohorts. Compared with the roughly 700-donor mean, donors in an Asian-associated ancestry cluster had fewer N-insertions in productive TCRs, according to a later genetic analysis. Linkage disequilibrium might explain the correlated functional status among segregating V segments, but an unknown experimental factor could not be ruled out. Because HLA typing was unavailable for some donors at each locus, only the typed subset was used in association tests. Because counts were too low, 15 or so rarely observed V segments, including chromosome 9 orphons, were excluded from the earlier analysis of around 590 of the donors. A total of about 180 TCR beta chains were listed by the study as associated with cytomegalovirus. Roughly uniform sequencing depth across donors was assumed in presence/absence analyses, although this assumption may not hold. In a later analysis, the rate of TCR association differed among HLA loci, with DRB1 alleles having the most associated TCRs and HLA-C alleles having the fewest. Only TCR beta chains were sequenced in this cohort, and the absence of alpha or paired-chain data limited detectable features. At a false discovery rate of 0.05, a later analysis linked under 20,000 TCR beta sequences to specific HLA alleles. Several of the top co-occurrence clusters appeared to be linked to parvovirus B19, influenza, CMV and Epstein-Barr virus, according to a later analysis. Most TCR sequences were observed very rarely across donors, whereas some public TCRs were present in many individuals. When HLA alleles, especially DR and DQ, strongly co-occurred, TCR associations were difficult to assign to individual alleles. A cluster of highly shared sequence variants was judged likely to represent a technical artifact of the sequencing pipeline. According to the authors, the approach could potentially be generalized to other disease states and immunological phenotypes. Broadly in line with IMGT annotations, most TCR beta V segments showed up in productive rearrangements about 87% or about 30% of the time in an earlier analysis of 587 of the donors. A few of the identified cytomegalovirus-associated TCR beta chains were confirmed in vitro to be specific for cytomegalovirus antigens. Some IMGT-functional V segments, including TRBV6-2 and TRBV6-3, could not be distinguished by the 87-base-pair reads and were therefore excluded. For the cohort, immune exposure information was limited to CMV serostatus. An association between a missense DCLRE1C variant and V-gene and J-gene trimming of TCR beta chains was found in a later genetic analysis and replicated in an independent cohort. In a later analysis, HLA-associated TCR beta chains showed more clonal expansion and lower generation probabilities than non-associated chains that were equally common. A further reported finding was that TCR beta sequences accurately predicted the HLA-A and HLA-B alleles for most subjects in the first cohort. Most CMV-associated TCR beta chains appeared to be HLA-restricted in a later analysis, and the HLA associations seemed to be driven largely by CMV exposure.

Receptor libraries were prepared by the immunoSEQ multiplex PCR assay. The multiplex PCR relied on a mix of 60 forward primers for TCR Vbeta segments and 13 reverse primers for TCR Jbeta segments. A multiplex PCR assay on genomic DNA amplified the CDR3 region of rearranged TCR beta genes. Amplified TCR beta libraries were sequenced as 87-base-pair reads on the Illumina HiSeq System. In the paper's pipeline: Across the 600 to 700 repertoires, a later analysis counted approximately 83 million unique TCR beta chains, some 11 million of which were shared by at least two donors. A nearest-neighbor algorithm error-corrected the raw reads and collapsed the reads into unique sequences, merging closely related sequences to remove PCR and sequencing errors. To assign V, D and J gene segments, CDR3 sequences were aligned to IMGT reference sequences. Each retained sequence needed at least a six-nucleotide match to both a V gene segment and a J gene segment. Rearrangements were classified as productive when the CDR3 lacked stop codons and remained in frame with V and J, and all other rearrangements were classified as non-productive. Following IMGT convention, CDR3 was defined as the stretch from the second conserved V-encoded cysteine up to the conserved J-encoded phenylalanine. The earlier analysis of a few hundred of the donors excluded any sequence lacking an unambiguous match to a single V gene segment. An earlier analysis of 587 of the donors classified V segments as functional when productive rearrangements were above 56.7% and as segregating when the standard deviation between donors was above 5%. A statistical classification framework was built to diagnose cytomegalovirus status from the catalog of TCR beta chain sequences. V and J gene assignment, in a later analysis, came from comparing TCR nucleotide sequences with IMGT/GENE-DB human TR gene sequences. A later analysis assigned CDR3 sequences and most-parsimonious VDJ recombination scenarios with the TCRdist pipeline. In a later analysis, each TCR beta chain was defined by its CDR3 amino acid sequence together with its V-gene family, and reads lacking a unique V-gene family were excluded. In a later analysis, some 600 highly shared, low-generation-probability nucleotide sequences were removed to address suspected cross-contamination and a sequencing artifact. For each public chain, a later analysis derived a clonal expansion index from normalized ranks of inferred template counts within each repertoire. In a later analysis, generation probabilities were computed using a VDJ recombination model fitted to out-of-frame rearrangements, and the results were checked against IGoR. Hypergeometric tests were used in a later analysis to score TCR-TCR, TCR-HLA and TCR-CMV co-occurrence, with a repertoire-size bias correction applied to the TCR pairs. A later analysis estimated false discovery rates by permuting HLA or CMV assignments 20 times. A later analysis grouped co-occurring TCRs with DBSCAN, adding TCRdist sequence similarity when clustering within HLA-allele-positive subsets. Repertoires with fewer than 30,000 or more than 120,000 public chains, plus five repertoires with anomalous nucleotide sharing, were excluded from co-occurrence clustering. This is the immuneACCESS table as TCRdb keeps it, with only in-frame sequences that have V and J called. A part of the clones is gone; compared with another copy, unresolved V genes explain less than half, and the rest is unexplained. That table supplies the V and J calls and clone size; D and trimming were determined from the DNA. Counted in this sample were about 120,000 clones; about 79% of them appeared once. 1.5% to 2.5% of the sample is taken by the ten largest.

The receptor comes from a young man in good health and CMV-seronegative. Recombination connected TRBV11-2 to TRBJ2-5; 5 matching bases give a weak D call of TRBD1. Sequencing was done on a sample of PBMCs. Read as DNA, the sequence is TGTGCCAGCAGCGTAGACAGCGCAGAGACCCAGTACTTC. It is translated as CASSVDSAETQYF.